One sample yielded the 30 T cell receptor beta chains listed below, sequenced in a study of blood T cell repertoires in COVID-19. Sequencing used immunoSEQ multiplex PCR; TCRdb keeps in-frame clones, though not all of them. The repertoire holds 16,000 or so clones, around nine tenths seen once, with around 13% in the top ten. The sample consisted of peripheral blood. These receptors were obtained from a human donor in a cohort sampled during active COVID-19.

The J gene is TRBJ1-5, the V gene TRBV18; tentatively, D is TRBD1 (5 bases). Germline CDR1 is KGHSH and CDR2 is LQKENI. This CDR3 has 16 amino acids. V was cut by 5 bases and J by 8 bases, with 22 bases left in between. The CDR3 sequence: CASSRSATTGGKPQHF. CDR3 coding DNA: TGTGCCAGCTCAAGATCGGCGACCACGGGGGGAAAGCCCCAGCATTTT.

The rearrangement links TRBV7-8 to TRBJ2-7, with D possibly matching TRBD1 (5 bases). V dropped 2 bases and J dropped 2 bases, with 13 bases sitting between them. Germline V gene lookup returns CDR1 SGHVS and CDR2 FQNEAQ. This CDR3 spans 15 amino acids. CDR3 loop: CASSLRQLFTYEQYF. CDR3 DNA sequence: TGTGCCAGCAGCTTAAGACAGCTTTTTACCTACGAGCAGTACTTC.

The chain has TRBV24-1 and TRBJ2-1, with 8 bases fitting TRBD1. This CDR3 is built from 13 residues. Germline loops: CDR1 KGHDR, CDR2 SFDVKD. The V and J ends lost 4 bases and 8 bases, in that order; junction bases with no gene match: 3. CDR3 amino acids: CATSETGVYEQFF. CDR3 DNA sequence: TGTGCCACCAGTGAGACAGGGGTTTATGAGCAGTTCTTC.

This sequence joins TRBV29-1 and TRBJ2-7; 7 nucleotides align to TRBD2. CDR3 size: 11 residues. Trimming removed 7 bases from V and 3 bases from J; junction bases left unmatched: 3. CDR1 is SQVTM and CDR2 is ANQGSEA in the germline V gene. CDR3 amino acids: CSGGTNYEQYF. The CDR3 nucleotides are TGCAGCGGCGGGACTAACTACGAGCAGTACTTC.

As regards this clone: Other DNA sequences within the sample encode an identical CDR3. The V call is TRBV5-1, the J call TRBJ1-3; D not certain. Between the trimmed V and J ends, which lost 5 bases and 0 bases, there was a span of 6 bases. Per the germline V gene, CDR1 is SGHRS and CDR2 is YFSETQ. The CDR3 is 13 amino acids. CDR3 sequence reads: CASSLSSGNTIYF. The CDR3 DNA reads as TGCGCCAGCAGTTTATCCTCTGGAAACACCATATATTTT.

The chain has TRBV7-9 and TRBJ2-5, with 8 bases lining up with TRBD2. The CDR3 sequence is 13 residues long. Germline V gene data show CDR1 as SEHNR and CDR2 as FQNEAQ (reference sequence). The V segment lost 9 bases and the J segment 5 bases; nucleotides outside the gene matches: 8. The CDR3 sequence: CASGGSGAETQYF. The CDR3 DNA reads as TGTGCCAGTGGGGGTAGCGGGGCTGAGACCCAGTACTTC.

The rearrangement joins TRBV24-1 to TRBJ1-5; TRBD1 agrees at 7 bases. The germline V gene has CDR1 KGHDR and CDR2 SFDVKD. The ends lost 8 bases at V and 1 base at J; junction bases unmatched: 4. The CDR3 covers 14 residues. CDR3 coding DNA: TGTGCCACCATTAGGGGGCAGAGCAATCAGCCCCAGCATTTT. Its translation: CATIRGQSNQPQHF.

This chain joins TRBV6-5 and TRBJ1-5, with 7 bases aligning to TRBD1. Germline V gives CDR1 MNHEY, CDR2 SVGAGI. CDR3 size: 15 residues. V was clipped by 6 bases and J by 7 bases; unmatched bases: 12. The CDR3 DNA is TGTGCCAGCAGGCCGGGACAGTCTGCAGTCCAGCCCCAGCATTTT. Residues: CASRPGQSAVQPQHF.

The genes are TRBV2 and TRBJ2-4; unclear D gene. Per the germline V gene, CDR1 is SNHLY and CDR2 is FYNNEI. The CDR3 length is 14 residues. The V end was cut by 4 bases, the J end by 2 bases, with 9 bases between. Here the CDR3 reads CASSGAEPKNIQYF. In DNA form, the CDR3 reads TGTGCCAGCAGTGGAGCCGAGCCCAAAAACATTCAGTACTTC.

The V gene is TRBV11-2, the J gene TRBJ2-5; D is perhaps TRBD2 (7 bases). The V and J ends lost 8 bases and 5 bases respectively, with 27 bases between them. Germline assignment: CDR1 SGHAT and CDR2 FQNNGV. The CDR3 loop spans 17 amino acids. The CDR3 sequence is CASHPLGGGGFGETQYF. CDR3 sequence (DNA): TGTGCCAGCCACCCCTTGGGGGGGGGCGGGTTTGGGGAGACCCAGTACTTC.

The CDR3 reads CASSFRSGGVTNEKLFF. In nucleotides, the CDR3 is TGTGCCAGCAGTTTTCGATCAGGGGGCGTAACTAATGAAAAACTGTTTTTT. The chain uses TRBV27 and TRBJ1-4; 8 bases fit TRBD1. Germline CDR1 reads MNHEY; CDR2 reads SMNVEV (reference sequence). CDR3 size: 17 residues. The trim removed 3 bases at V and 1 base at J, leaving 7 bases unmatched.

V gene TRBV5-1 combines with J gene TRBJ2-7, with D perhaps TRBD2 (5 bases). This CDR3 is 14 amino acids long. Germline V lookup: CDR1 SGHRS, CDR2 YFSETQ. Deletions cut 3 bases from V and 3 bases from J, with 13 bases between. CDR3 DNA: TGCGCCAGCAGCTGGACTGGGCCAAACTACGAGCAGTACTTC. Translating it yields CASSWTGPNYEQYF.

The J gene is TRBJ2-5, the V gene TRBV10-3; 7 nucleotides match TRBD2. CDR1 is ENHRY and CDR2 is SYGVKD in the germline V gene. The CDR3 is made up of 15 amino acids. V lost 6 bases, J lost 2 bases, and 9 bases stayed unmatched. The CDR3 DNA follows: TGTGCCATCAGCGGGGGGACTACGATACAAGAGACCCAGTACTTC. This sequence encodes CAISGGTTIQETQYF.

The CDR3 nucleotides are TGTGCTAGTGGTTTGTACGGACAGGGTAGGGACGACCAGCCCCAGCATTTT. It translates to CASGLYGQGRDDQPQHF. V and J are TRBV12-5 and TRBJ1-5, with 8 bases fitting TRBD1. The CDR3 spans 17 residues. Germline V gene data show CDR1 as LGHNT and CDR2 as FRNRAP. V was pared by 2 bases and J by 7 bases, with 13 bases of the junction left unmatched.

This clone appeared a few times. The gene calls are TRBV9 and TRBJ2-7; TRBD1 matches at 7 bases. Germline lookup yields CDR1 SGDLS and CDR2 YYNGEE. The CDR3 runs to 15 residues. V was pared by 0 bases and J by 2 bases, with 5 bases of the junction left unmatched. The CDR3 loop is CASSVGGDRAYEQYF. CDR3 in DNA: TGTGCCAGCAGCGTAGGGGGAGACAGGGCCTACGAGCAGTACTTC.

Here the CDR3 DNA reads TGTGCCAGCAGCGTAGCTCCGACAGGAGAAAGCTCTGGGGCCAACGTCCTGACTTTC. As protein: CASSVAPTGESSGANVLTF. The chain links TRBV9 to TRBJ2-6; D might be TRBD1 (6 bases). Germline V gene lookup returns CDR1 SGDLS and CDR2 YYNGEE. The CDR3 is 19 residues long. V was trimmed by 0 bases and J by 0 bases, leaving 16 bases between them.

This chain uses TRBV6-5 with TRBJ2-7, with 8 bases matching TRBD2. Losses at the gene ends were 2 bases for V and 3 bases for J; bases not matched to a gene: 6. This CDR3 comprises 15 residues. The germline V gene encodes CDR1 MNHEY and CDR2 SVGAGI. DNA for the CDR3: TGTGCCAGCAGTTACCCCAGCGGGGGTCGCTACGAGCAGTACTTC. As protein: CASSYPSGGRYEQYF.

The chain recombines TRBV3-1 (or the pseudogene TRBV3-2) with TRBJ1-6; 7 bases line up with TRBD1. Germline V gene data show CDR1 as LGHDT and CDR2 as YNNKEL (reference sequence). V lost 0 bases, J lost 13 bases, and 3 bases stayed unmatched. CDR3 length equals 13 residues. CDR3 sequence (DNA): TGTGCCAGCAGCCAAGAGACAGGGTTTCCCCTCCACTTT. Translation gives CASSQETGFPLHF.

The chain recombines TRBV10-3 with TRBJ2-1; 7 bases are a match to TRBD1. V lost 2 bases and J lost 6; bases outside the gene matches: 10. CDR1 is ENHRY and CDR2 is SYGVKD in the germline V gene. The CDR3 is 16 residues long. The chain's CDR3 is CAISEPTLTGSNEQFF. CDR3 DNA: TGTGCCATCAGTGAGCCGACACTGACAGGGAGCAATGAGCAGTTCTTC.

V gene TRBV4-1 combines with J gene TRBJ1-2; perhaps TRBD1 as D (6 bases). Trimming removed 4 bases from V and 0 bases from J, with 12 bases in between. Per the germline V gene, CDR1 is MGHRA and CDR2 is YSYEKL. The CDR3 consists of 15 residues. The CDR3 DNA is TGCGCCAGCAGCCTACGACAGGCAGCTAACTATGGCTACACCTTC. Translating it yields CASSLRQAANYGYTF.

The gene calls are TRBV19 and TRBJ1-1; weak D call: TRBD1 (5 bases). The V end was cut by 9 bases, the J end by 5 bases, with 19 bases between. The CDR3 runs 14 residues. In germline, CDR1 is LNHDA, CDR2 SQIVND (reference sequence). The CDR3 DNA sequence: TGTGCCAGCACCCGGCGGCAGGGTTCAACTGAAGCTTTCTTT. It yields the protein CASTRRQGSTEAFF.

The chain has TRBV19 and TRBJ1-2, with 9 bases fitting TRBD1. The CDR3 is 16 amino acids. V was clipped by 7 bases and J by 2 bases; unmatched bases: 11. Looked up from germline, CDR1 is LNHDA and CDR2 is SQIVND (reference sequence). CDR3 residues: CASTRTGATYNYGYTF. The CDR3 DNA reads TGTGCCAGTACTCGGACAGGGGCGACTTACAACTATGGCTACACCTTC.

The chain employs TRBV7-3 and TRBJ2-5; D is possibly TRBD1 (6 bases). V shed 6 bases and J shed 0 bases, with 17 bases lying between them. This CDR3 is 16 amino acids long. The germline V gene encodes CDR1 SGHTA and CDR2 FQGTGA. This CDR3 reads CASRNEGDQNQETQYF. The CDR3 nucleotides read TGTGCCAGCAGAAACGAGGGGGACCAAAACCAAGAGACCCAGTACTTC.

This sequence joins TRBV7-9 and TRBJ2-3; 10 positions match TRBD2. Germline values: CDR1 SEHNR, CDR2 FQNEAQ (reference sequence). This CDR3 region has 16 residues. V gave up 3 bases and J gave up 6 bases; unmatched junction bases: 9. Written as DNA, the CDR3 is TGTGCCAGCAGCTTCAGACCCAGCGGGGGGGCGGATACGCAGTATTTT. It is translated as CASSFRPSGGADTQYF.

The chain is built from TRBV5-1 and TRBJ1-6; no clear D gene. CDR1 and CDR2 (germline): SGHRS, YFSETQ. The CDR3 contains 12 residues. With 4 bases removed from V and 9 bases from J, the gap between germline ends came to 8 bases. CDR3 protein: CASSLPSSPLHF. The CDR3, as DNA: TGCGCCAGCAGCCTACCAAGTTCACCCCTCCACTTT.

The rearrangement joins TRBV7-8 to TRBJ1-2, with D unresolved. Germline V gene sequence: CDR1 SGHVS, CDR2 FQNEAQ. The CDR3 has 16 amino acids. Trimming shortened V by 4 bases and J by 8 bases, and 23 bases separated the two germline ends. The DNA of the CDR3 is TGTGCCAGCAGCTCCCCCGGGTCCGGGGTGAGGAGAGGCTACACCTTC. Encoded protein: CASSSPGSGVRRGYTF.

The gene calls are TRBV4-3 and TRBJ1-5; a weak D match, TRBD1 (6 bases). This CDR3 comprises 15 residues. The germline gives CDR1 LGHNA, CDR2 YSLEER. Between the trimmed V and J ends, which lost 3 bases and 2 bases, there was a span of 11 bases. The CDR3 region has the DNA TGCGCCAGCAGCCAGGGGGCGGAGGGCAATCAGCCCCAGCATTTT. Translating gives CASSQGAEGNQPQHF.

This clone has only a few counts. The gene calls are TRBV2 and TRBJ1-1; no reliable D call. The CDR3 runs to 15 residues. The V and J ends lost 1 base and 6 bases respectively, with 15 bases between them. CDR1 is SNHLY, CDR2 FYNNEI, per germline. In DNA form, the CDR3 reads TGTGCCAGCAGTGAAGGCCCTCATGTATCGGCTGAAGCTTTCTTT. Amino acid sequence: CASSEGPHVSAEAFF.

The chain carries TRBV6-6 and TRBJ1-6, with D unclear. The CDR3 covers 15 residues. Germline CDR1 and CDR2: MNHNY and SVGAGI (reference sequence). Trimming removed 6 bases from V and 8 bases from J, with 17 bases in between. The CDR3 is CASRPGRAGHSPLHF. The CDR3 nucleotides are TGTGCCAGCAGACCCGGCCGGGCGGGTCATTCACCCCTCCACTTT.

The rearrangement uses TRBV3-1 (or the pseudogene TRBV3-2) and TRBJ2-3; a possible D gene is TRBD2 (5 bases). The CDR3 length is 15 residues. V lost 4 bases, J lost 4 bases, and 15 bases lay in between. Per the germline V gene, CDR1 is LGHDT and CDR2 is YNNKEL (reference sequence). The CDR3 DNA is TGTGCCAGCAGCCTGAGGAGGAATCGGGCAGATACGCAGTATTTT. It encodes CASSLRRNRADTQYF.